The next 5 T cell receptor beta chains were all read from a single sample in a study of cytomegalovirus exposure and HLA in healthy donors (dated by TCRdb to 2016 to 2017). The library was obtained by the immunoSEQ multiplex PCR assay. For the multiplex PCR, a mixture combining 60 forward primers for TCR Vbeta segments and 13 reverse primers for TCR Jbeta segments was used. In its TCRdb copy, this immuneACCESS table keeps in-frame sequences only and misses some clones. Where compared with another copy, unresolved V genes explain less than half of these, and the others have no known cause. The table for this sample lists tens of thousands of clones; under 70% of them were counted only once. 6.9% of the sample rests with the top ten. Sequenced input: PBMCs. These receptors were obtained from a woman aged 45-60 years in good health and CMV-seropositive.

V usage is TRBV28 and J usage is TRBJ2-2; 7 bases line up with TRBD1. This CDR3 is 14 amino acids long. V gave up 10 bases and J gave up 5 bases; unmatched junction bases: 10. Germline CDR1 is MDHEN and CDR2 is SYDVKM. DNA for the CDR3: TGTGCCATAATCGGAACAGGGGCTACCGGGGAGCTGTTTTTT. Its translation: CAIIGTGATGELFF.

This chain uses TRBV7-9 with TRBJ1-1; D may be TRBD1 (6 bases). Trimming cost V 4 bases and J 6 bases, with 12 bases left between them. Germline V gives CDR1 SEHNR, CDR2 FQNEAQ (reference sequence). The CDR3 extends over 13 amino acids. CDR3 nucleotide sequence: TGTGCCAGCAGCTCCCGGGGGGCCGCTGAAGCTTTCTTT. Translated, it gives CASSSRGAAEAFF. The whole variable domain, remainder taken from reference TRBV7-9 and TRBJ1-1, is DTGVSQNPRHKITKRGQNVTFRCDPISEHNRLYWYRQTLGQGPEFLTYFQNEAQLEKSRLLSDRFSAERPKGSFSTLEIQRTEQGDSAMYLCASSSRGAAEAFFGQGTRLTVV.

The DNA of the CDR3 is TGTGCCAGCAGTTCCGGACTAGCGGGGTACGAGCAGTACTTC. Translated: CASSSGLAGYEQYF. This chain uses TRBV6-5 with TRBJ2-7, with 12 positions matching TRBD2. From germline, CDR1 is MNHEY and CDR2 SVGAGI. Losses at the gene ends were 4 bases for V and 4 bases for J; bases not matched to a gene: 2. The CDR3 length is 14 residues.

The J gene is TRBJ1-2, the V gene TRBV7-2; 7 bases line up with TRBD1. V was clipped by 1 base and J by 7 bases; unmatched bases: 6. This CDR3 region has 14 residues. Germline V CDR1 and CDR2: SGHTA, FQGNSA. Here the CDR3 reads CASSLGRTGGGYTF. The CDR3 DNA reads TGTGCCAGCAGCTTAGGAAGGACAGGAGGTGGCTACACCTTC.

The gene calls are TRBV7-9 and TRBJ1-2, with a weak D call TRBD1 (6 bases). Deletions cut 4 bases from V and 2 bases from J, with 11 bases between. Germline-derived CDR1 and CDR2 are SEHNR and FQNEAQ (reference sequence). CDR3 length: 14 amino acids. CDR3 bases: TGTGCCAGCAGCTCCCAGGGGTACAACTATGGCTACACCTTC. It codes for CASSSQGYNYGYTF.